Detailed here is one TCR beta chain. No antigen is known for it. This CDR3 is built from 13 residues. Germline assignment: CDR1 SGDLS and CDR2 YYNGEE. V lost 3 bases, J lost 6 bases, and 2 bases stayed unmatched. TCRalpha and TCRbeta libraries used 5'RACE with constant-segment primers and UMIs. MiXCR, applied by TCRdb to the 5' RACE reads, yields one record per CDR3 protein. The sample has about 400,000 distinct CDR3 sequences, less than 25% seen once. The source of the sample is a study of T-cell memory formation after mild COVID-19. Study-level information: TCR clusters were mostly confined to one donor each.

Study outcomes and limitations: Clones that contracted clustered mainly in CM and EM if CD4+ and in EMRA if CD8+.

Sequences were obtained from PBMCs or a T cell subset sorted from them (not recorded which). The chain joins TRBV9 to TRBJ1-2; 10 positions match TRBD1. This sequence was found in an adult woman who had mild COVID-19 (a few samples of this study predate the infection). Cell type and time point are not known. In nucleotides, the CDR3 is TGTGCCAGCAGCGGACAGGGGGCTGATGGCTACACCTTC. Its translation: CASSGQGADGYTF.